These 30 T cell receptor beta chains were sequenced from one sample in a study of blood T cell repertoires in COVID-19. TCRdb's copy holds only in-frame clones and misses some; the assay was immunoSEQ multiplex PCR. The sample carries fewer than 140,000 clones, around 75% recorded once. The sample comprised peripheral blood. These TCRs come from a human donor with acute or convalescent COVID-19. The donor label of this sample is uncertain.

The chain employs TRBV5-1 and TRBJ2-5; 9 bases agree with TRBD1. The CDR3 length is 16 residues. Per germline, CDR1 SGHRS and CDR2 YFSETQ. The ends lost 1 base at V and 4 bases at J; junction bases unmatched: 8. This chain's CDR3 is CASSLIYTGGAETQYF. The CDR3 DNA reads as TGCGCCAGCAGCTTGATCTACACAGGGGGCGCAGAGACCCAGTACTTC.

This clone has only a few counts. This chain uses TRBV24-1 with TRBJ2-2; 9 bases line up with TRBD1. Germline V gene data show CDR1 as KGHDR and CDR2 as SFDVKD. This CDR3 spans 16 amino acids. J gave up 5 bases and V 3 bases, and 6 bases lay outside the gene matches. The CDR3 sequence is CATSDPDRGRTGELFF. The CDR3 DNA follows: TGTGCCACCAGTGATCCCGACAGGGGGAGGACCGGGGAGCTGTTTTTT.

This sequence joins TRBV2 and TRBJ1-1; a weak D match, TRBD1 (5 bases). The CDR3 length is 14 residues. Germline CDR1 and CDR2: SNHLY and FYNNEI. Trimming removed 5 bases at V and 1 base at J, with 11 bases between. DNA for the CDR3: TGTGCCAGCAGTCAGGGCTTAGGGAACACTGAAGCTTTCTTT. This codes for CASSQGLGNTEAFF.

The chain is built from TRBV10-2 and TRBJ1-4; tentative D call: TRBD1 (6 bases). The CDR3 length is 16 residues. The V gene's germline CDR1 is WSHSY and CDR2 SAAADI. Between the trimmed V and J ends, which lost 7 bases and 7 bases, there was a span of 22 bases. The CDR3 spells CASTPGLGAKAEKLFF. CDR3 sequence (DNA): TGCGCCAGCACACCCGGGTTGGGGGCGAAGGCTGAAAAACTGTTTTTT.

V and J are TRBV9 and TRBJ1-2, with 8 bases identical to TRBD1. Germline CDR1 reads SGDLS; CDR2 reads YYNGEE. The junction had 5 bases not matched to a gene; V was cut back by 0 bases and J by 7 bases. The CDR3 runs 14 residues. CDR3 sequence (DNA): TGTGCCAGCAGCGTAGGCCAGGGGGCACTTGGCTACACCTTC. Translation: CASSVGQGALGYTF.

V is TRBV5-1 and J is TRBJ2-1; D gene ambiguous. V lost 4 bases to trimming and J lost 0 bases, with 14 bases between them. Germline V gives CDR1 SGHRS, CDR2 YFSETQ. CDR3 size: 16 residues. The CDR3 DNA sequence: TGCGCCAGCAGCCCAACTACCGACCGCTCCTACAATGAGCAGTTCTTC. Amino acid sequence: CASSPTTDRSYNEQFF.

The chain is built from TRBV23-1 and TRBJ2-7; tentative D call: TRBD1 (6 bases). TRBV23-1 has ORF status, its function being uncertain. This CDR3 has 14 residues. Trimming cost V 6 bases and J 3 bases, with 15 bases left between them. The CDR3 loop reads CASRNDRTNYEQYF. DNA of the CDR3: TGCGCCAGCAGAAACGACAGGACGAACTACGAGCAGTACTTC.

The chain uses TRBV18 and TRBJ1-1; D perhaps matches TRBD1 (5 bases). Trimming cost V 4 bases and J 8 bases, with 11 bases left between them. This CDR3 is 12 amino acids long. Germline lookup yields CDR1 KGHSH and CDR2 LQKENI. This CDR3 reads CASSRTRQEAFF. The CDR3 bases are TGTGCCAGCTCACGGACACGACAAGAAGCTTTCTTT. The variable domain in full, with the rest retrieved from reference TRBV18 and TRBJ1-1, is NAGVMQNPRHLVRRRGQEARLRCSPMKGHSHVYWYRQLPEEGLKFMVYLQKENIIDESGMPKERFSAEFPKEGPSILRIQQVVRGDSAAYFCASSRTRQEAFFGQGTRLTVV.

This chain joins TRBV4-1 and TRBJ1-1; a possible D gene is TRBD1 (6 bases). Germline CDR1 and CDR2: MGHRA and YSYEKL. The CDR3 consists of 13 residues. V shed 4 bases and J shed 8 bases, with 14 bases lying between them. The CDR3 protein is CASSPRGNREAFF. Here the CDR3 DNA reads TGCGCCAGCAGCCCTAGGGGGAACAGGGAAGCTTTCTTT.

CDR3 protein: CASSFGTARGETQYF. The CDR3, as DNA: TGTGCCAGCAGCTTCGGGACAGCCCGAGGGGAGACCCAGTACTTC. This rearrangement joins TRBV3-1 (or the pseudogene TRBV3-2) to TRBJ2-5; the match to TRBD1 covers 7 bases. V trimming: 5 bases; J trimming: 5 bases; junction bases outside the gene matches: 11. The CDR3 extends over 15 amino acids. CDR1 is LGHDT, CDR2 YNNKEL, per germline (reference sequence).

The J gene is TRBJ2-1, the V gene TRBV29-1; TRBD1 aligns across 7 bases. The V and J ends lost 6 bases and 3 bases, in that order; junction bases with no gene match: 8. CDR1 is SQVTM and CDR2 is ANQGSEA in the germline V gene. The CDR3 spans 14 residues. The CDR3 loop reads CSVHTGQVYNEQFF. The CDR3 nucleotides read TGCAGCGTCCACACAGGACAGGTCTACAATGAGCAGTTCTTC.

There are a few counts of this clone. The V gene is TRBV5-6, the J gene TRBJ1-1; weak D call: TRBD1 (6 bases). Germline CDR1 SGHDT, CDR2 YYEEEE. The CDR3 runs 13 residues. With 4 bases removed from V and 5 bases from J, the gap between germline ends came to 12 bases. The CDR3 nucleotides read TGTGCCAGCAGCGGGGGCGAGTGGACTGAAGCTTTCTTT. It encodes CASSGGEWTEAFF.

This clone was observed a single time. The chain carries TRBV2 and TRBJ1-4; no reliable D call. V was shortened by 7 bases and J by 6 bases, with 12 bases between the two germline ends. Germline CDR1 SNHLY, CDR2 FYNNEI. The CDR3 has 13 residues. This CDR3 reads CASTPGHDEKLFF. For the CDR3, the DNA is TGTGCCAGCACCCCGGGTCATGATGAAAAACTGTTTTTT.

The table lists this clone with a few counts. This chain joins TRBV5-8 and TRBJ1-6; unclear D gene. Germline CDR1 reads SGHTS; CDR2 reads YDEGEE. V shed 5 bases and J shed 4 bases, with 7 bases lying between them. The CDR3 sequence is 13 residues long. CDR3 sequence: CASSWQYNSPLHF. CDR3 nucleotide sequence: TGTGCCAGCAGTTGGCAGTATAATTCACCCCTCCACTTT.

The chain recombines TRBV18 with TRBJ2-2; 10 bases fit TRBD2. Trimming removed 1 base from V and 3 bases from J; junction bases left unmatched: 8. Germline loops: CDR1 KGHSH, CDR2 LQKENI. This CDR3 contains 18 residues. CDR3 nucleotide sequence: TGTGCCAGCTCACCACTTGCACTAGCGGGGTCGGACACCGGGGAGCTGTTTTTT. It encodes CASSPLALAGSDTGELFF.

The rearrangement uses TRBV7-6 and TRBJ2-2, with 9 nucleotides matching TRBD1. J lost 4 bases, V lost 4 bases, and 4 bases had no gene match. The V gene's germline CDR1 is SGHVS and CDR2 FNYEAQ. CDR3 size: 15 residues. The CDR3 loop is CASSSDRGSTGELFF. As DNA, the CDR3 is TGTGCCAGCAGCTCAGACAGGGGGAGCACCGGGGAGCTGTTTTTT.

DNA for the CDR3: TGTGCCAGCAGCCCCCGTCCGATAACTAACTCCTACAATGAGCAGTTCTTC. Translating gives CASSPRPITNSYNEQFF. The chain combines TRBV9 with TRBJ2-1, with no clear D. The CDR3 is 17 amino acids. Trimming stripped 4 bases from V and 0 bases from J, with 17 bases between. Per the germline V gene, CDR1 is SGDLS and CDR2 is YYNGEE.

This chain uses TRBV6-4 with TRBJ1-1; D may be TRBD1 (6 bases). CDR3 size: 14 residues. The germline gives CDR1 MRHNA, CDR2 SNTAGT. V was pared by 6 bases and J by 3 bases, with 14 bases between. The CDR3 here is CASRQQGWYTEAFF. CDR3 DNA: TGTGCCAGCAGACAGCAGGGGTGGTACACTGAAGCTTTCTTT.

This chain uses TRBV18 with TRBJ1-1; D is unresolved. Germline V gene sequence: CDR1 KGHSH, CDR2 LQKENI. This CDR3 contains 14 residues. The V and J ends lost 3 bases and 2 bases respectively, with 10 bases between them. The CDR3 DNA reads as TGTGCCAGCTCACCCATCGAGATAAACACTGAAGCTTTCTTT. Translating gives CASSPIEINTEAFF.

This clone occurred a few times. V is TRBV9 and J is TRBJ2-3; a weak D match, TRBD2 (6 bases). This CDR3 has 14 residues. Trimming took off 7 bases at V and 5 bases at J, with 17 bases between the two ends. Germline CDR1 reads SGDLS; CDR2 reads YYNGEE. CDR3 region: CASGGGVAIDTQYF. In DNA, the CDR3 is TGTGCCAGCGGAGGCGGGGTGGCTATAGATACGCAGTATTTT.

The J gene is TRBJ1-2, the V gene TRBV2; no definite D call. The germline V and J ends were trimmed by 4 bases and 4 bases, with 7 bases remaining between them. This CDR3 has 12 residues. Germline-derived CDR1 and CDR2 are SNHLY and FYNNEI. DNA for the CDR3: TGTGCCAGCAGTGCCCCGGGCTATGGCTACACCTTC. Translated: CASSAPGYGYTF.

This CDR3 is CASRRGQGETYEQYF. DNA for the CDR3: TGTGCCAGCAGGAGAGGACAGGGGGAGACCTACGAGCAGTACTTC. The genes are TRBV5-8 and TRBJ2-7, with 10 positions matching TRBD1. J was trimmed by 2 bases and V by 5 bases; bases with no gene match: 7. The CDR3 extends over 15 amino acids. Germline CDR1 SGHTS, CDR2 YDEGEE.

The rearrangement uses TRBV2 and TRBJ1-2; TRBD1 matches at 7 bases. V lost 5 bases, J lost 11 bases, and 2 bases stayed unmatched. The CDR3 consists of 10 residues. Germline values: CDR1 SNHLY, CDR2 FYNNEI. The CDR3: CASSWTGYTF. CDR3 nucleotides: TGTGCCAGCAGTTGGACAGGATACACCTTC.

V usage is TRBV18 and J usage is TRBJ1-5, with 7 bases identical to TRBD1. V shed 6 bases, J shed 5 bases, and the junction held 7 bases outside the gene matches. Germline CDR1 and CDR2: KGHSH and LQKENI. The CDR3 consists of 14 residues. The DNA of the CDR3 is TGTGCCAGCTCCCCCGAGGGGGCCGATCAGCCCCAGCATTTT. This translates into CASSPEGADQPQHF. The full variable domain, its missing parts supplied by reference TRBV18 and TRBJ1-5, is NAGVMQNPRHLVRRRGQEARLRCSPMKGHSHVYWYRQLPEEGLKFMVYLQKENIIDESGMPKERFSAEFPKEGPSILRIQQVVRGDSAAYFCASSPEGADQPQHFGDGTRLSIL.

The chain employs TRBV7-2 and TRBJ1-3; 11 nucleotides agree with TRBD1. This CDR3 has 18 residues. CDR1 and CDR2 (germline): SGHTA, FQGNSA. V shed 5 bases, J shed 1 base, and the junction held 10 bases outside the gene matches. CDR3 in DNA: TGTGCCAGCAGCACAGGACAGGGGGCAAGGTTATCTGGAAACACCATATATTTT. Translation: CASSTGQGARLSGNTIYF.

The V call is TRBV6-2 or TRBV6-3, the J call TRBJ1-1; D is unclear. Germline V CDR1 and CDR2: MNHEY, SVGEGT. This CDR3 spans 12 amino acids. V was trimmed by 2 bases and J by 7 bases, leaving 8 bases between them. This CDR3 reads CASSYGVLEAFF. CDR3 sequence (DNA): TGTGCCAGCAGTTACGGAGTCCTTGAAGCTTTCTTT.

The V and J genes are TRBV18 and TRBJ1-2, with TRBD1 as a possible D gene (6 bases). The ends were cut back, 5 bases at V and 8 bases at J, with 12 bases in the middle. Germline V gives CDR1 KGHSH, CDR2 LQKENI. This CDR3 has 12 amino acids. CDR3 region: CASSATGRGYTF. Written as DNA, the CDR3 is TGTGCCAGCTCAGCAACAGGGAGAGGCTACACCTTC.

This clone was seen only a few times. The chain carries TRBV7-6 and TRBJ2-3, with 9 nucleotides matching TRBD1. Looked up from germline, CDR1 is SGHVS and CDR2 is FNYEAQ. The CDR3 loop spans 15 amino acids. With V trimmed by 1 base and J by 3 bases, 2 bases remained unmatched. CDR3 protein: CASSLGTGVTDTQYF. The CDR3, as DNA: TGTGCCAGCAGCTTAGGGACAGGGGTTACAGATACGCAGTATTTT.

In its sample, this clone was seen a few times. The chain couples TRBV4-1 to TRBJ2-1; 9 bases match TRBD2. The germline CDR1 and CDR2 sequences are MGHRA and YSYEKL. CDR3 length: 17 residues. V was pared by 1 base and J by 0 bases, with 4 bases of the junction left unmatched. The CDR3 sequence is CASSQAPRGGSYNEQFF. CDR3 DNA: TGCGCCAGCAGCCAAGCCCCGCGGGGGGGCTCCTACAATGAGCAGTTCTTC.

CDR3 sequence: CASSFSTYYEQYF. The CDR3 DNA reads as TGTGCCAGCAGCTTTTCCACCTACTACGAGCAGTACTTC. The genes are TRBV5-5 and TRBJ2-7; D is undetermined. The CDR3 is 13 amino acids. Germline V gene sequence: CDR1 SGHKS, CDR2 YYEKEE (reference sequence). V lost 2 bases, J lost 3 bases, and 9 bases lay in between.